This TCR beta chain was documented in a study of blood T cell repertoires in COVID-19. About the study: Sources were T cells, B-cell-depleted T cells, or PBMCs; the material itself was cDNA or gDNA.

Produced via immunoSEQ multiplex PCR; TCRdb's table is partial and in-frame only. The table includes about 200,000 clones, more than 85% detected once. This CDR3 is 15 amino acids long. The V and J ends lost 4 bases and 0 bases respectively, with 13 bases between them. The germline V gene has CDR1 KGHSH and CDR2 LQKENI. Sequenced material: peripheral blood. V and J are TRBV18 and TRBJ2-7, with D perhaps TRBD1 (6 bases). The source of this sequence is a middle-aged man with acute or convalescent COVID-19. The CDR3 is CASSQPGTSSYEQYF. CDR3 nucleotide sequence: TGTGCCAGCTCACAACCAGGGACAAGCTCCTACGAGCAGTACTTC.